One and the same sample provided the 6 T cell receptor beta chains below, sequenced in a study of T cell responses to AZD1222 COVID-19 vaccine. TCRdb's copy holds only in-frame clones and misses some; the assay was immunoSEQ multiplex PCR. The sample carries 100,000 to 150,000 clones, about 90% recorded once. The input for sequencing was peripheral blood, taken on day 0 of AZD1222 vaccination. These receptors originate from an adult in good health.

The chain joins TRBV27 to TRBJ1-6; no clear D gene. The length of the CDR3 is 15 residues. Germline V gene sequence: CDR1 MNHEY, CDR2 SMNVEV (reference sequence). The V and J ends lost 3 bases and 9 bases respectively, with 15 bases between them. The CDR3: CASSLGRLTGSPLHF. The CDR3 coding sequence is TGTGCCAGCAGTTTGGGCCGATTAACGGGTTCACCCCTCCACTTT.

The chain combines TRBV20-1 with TRBJ2-1, with D possibly matching TRBD2 (5 bases). CDR3 length: 10 amino acids. The V and J ends lost 8 bases and 10 bases respectively, with 12 bases between them. Germline V lookup: CDR1 DFQATT, CDR2 SNEGSKA (reference sequence). CDR3 DNA sequence: TGCAGTCCGACTACGCAGGAGCAGTTCTTC. It encodes CSPTTQEQFF.

This clone was seen only a few times. One end of the junction is discordant with germline, which a read error may explain. The V and J genes are TRBV7-7 and TRBJ2-5, with TRBD1 identical over 8 bases. The CDR3 length is 14 residues. CDR1 is SSHAT, CDR2 FNYEAQ, per germline (reference sequence). The CDR3 reads CASSSKTGVETQYF. The CDR3 region has the DNA TGTGCTAGCAGCTCAAAGACAGGGGTAGAGACCCAGTACTTC.

The CDR3 loop is CASSLRGIANYGYTF. The DNA for the CDR3 is TGTGCCAGCAGTTTACGGGGGATAGCTAACTATGGCTACACCTTC. The chain links TRBV27 to TRBJ1-2; D may be TRBD1 (5 bases). CDR1 MNHEY and CDR2 SMNVEV come from the germline V gene (reference sequence). V was pared by 2 bases and J by 0 bases, with 10 bases between. The CDR3 loop spans 15 amino acids.

This clone was seen a few times. The rearrangement joins TRBV5-1 to TRBJ2-2, with 9 bases fitting TRBD2. This CDR3 region has 16 residues. The trim removed 3 bases at V and 5 bases at J, leaving 8 bases unmatched. The germline V gene has CDR1 SGHRS and CDR2 YFSETQ. The CDR3 DNA reads TGCGCCAGCAGCTCCATTAGCGGGGGTGGAACCGGGGAGCTGTTTTTT. It yields the protein CASSSISGGGTGELFF.

The rearrangement uses TRBV29-1 and TRBJ2-5; no reliable D call. This CDR3 has 12 residues. V was pared by 3 bases and J by 5 bases, with 10 bases between. Germline assignment: CDR1 SQVTM and CDR2 ANQGSEA. As DNA, the CDR3 is TGCAGCGTTGATCTGTACGGGGAGACCCAGTACTTC. This gives the protein CSVDLYGETQYF.